This T cell receptor beta chain originates from a study of control samples from healthy donors and cancer patients. The CDR3 is 14 amino acids. CDR1 and CDR2 from the germline V gene are SGHDT and YYEEEE. The V gene lost 0 bases and the J gene lost 1 base, with 7 bases spanning the gap. Assay: immunoSEQ multiplex PCR; the TCRdb copy retains only in-frame clones and omits some. The sample yields about 170,000 clones, about nine tenths seen once. The source is a woman aged 25 to 39 in good health. This sequence joins TRBV5-6 and TRBJ1-2; D call uncertain. The sequenced sample consisted of blood. This CDR3 is CASSLARVNYGYTF. The CDR3 DNA reads as TGTGCCAGCAGCTTGGCCCGCGTTAACTATGGCTACACCTTC.